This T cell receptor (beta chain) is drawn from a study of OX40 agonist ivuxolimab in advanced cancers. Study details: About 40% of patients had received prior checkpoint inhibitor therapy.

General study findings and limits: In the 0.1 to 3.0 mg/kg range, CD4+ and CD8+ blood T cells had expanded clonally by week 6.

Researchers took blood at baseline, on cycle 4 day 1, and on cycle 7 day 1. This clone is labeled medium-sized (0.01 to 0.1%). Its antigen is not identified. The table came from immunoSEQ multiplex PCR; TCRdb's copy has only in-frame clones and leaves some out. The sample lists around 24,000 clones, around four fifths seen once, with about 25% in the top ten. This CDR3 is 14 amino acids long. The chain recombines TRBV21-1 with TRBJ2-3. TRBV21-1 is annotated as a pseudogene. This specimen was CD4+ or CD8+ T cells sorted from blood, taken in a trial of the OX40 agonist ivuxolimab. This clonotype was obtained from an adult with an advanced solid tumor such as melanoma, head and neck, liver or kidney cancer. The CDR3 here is CASSKGIGTDTQYF. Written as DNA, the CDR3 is TGTGCCAGCAGCAAAGGGATAGGGACAGATACGCAGTATTTT.